The next 8 T cell receptor beta chains were all read from a single sample in a study of CD8+ T cells in alopecia areata. Indicated treatment: oral pan-JAK inhibitor, 5-10 mg twice daily. Patients with alopecia areata provided lesional scalp punch biopsies as well as peripheral blood. Isolated RNA was reverse transcribed into cDNA used as the sequencing template. This table comes from immunoSEQ multiplex PCR, and its TCRdb copy is limited to in-frame clones, with some not included. The repertoire holds 15,000 to 20,000 clones, 50% to 60% seen once, with less than 9.5% in the top ten. Source: skin, taken at week 4, from a patient treated with tofacitinib. All receptors come from a human donor with alopecia areata.

V is TRBV4-3 and J is TRBJ2-7; 10 bases line up with TRBD2. This CDR3 region has 17 residues. Germline V gene sequence: CDR1 LGHNA, CDR2 YSLEER. V shed 0 bases, J shed 0 bases, and the junction held 5 bases outside the gene matches. The CDR3 loop is CASSQDRSGGASYEQYF. The CDR3 nucleotides are TGCGCCAGCAGCCAAGATAGAAGCGGGGGGGCCTCCTACGAGCAGTACTTC.

The chain couples TRBV7-9 to TRBJ2-4, with D tentatively TRBD2 (7 bases). The germline gives CDR1 SEHNR, CDR2 FQNEAQ (reference sequence). V was pared by 1 base and J by 0 bases, with 19 bases between. This CDR3 has 19 residues. The CDR3, as DNA: TGTGCCAGCAGCTTAGTTCCTATGAGGGGGGGATTAGCCAAAAACATTCAGTACTTC. Translating it yields CASSLVPMRGGLAKNIQYF.

The rearrangement uses TRBV6-6 and TRBJ2-7; no definite D call. The V end was cut by 2 bases, the J end by 4 bases, with 15 bases between. From germline, CDR1 is MNHNY and CDR2 SVGAGI (reference sequence). The CDR3 runs 15 residues. CDR3 amino acids: CASSYAGPPGYEQYF. The CDR3 bases are TGTGCCAGCAGTTACGCCGGCCCTCCTGGTTACGAGCAGTACTTC.

The rearrangement uses TRBV15 and TRBJ2-1; unclear D gene. This CDR3 is built from 14 residues. CDR1 and CDR2 (germline): LNHNV, YYDKDF (reference sequence). Trimming pared 0 bases from V and 4 bases from J, leaving 7 bases between. In DNA form, the CDR3 reads TGTGCCACCAGCAGAGAAAACTCGTACAATGAGCAGTTCTTC. Encoded protein: CATSRENSYNEQFF.

This chain uses TRBV27 with TRBJ2-2; D uncertain. The CDR3 covers 16 residues. V was pared by 2 bases and J by 1 base, with 11 bases between. The germline gives CDR1 MNHEY, CDR2 SMNVEV (reference sequence). CDR3 sequence (DNA): TGTGCCAGCAGTTTAGAAGGTCCGGGGAACACCGGGGAGCTGTTTTTT. Translating it yields CASSLEGPGNTGELFF.

The CDR3 region has the DNA TGTGCCAGCAGCCCTGCTAGCGGACTCACAGATACGCAGTATTTT. Translated: CASSPASGLTDTQYF. V is TRBV7-8 and J is TRBJ2-3, with 7 positions matching TRBD2. The germline V gene encodes CDR1 SGHVS and CDR2 FQNEAQ. This CDR3 spans 15 amino acids. The V gene end was trimmed by 5 bases and the J gene end by 2 bases; junction bases not matched to a gene: 7.

This chain joins TRBV10-3 and TRBJ2-5; D uncertain. The closer fit of TRBJ2-7 to the DNA end suggests the J call may be wrong. Germline V gene sequence: CDR1 ENHRY, CDR2 SYGVKD. This CDR3 contains 14 residues. The CDR3 protein is CAISEAQGQGEQYF. In nucleotides, the CDR3 is TGTGCCATCAGTGAAGCGCAAGGGCAAGGCGAGCAGTACTTC.

This rearrangement joins TRBV7-8 to TRBJ2-6, with 8 nucleotides matching TRBD1. The J segment lost 0 bases and the V segment lost 7 bases, leaving 8 bases of the junction unmatched. Germline values: CDR1 SGHVS, CDR2 FQNEAQ. CDR3 length equals 17 residues. The CDR3 loop is CASTRTGKRSGANVLTF. Written as DNA, the CDR3 is TGTGCCAGCACCAGGACAGGGAAGCGCTCTGGGGCCAACGTCCTGACTTTC.